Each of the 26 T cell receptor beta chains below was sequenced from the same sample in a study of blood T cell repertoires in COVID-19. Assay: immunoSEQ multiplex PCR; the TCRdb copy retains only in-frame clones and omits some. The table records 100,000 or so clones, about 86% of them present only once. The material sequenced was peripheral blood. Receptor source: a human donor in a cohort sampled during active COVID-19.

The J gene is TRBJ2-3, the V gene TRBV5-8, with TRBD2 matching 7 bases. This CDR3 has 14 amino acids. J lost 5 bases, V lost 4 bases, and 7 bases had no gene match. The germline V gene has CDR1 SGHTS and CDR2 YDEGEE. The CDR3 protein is CASSQGGDQDTQYF. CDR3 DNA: TGTGCCAGCAGCCAGGGAGGGGACCAAGATACGCAGTATTTT.

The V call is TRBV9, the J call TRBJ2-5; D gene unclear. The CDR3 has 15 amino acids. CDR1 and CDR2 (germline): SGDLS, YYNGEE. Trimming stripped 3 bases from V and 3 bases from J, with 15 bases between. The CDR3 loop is CASSANLGGKETQYF. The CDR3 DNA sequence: TGTGCCAGCAGCGCCAACCTCGGCGGAAAAGAGACCCAGTACTTC.

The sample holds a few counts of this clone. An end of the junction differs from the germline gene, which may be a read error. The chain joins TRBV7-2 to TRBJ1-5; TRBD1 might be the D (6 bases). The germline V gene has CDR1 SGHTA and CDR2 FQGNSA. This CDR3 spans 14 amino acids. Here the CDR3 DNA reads TGTGCCAGCAGCCCCGCGGGGGGCAAACAGCCCCAGCATTTT. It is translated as CASSPAGGKQPQHF.

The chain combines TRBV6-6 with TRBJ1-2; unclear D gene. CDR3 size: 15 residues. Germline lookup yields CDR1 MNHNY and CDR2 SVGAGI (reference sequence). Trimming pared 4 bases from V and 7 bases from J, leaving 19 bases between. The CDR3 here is CASSLEGTVTIGYTF. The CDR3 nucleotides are TGTGCCAGCAGTTTAGAGGGAACAGTGACGATTGGCTACACCTTC.

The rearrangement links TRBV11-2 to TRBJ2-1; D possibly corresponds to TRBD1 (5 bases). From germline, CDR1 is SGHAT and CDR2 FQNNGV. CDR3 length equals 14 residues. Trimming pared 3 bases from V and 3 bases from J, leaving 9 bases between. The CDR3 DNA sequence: TGTGCCAGCAGCTTTGGAACAGGCTACAATGAGCAGTTCTTC. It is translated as CASSFGTGYNEQFF. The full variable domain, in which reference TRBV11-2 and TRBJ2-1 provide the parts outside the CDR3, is EAGVAQSPRYKIIEKRQSVAFWCNPISGHATLYWYQQILGQGPKLLIQFQNNGVVDDSQLPKDRFSAERLKGVDSTLKIQPAKLEDSAVYLCASSFGTGYNEQFFGPGTRLTVL.

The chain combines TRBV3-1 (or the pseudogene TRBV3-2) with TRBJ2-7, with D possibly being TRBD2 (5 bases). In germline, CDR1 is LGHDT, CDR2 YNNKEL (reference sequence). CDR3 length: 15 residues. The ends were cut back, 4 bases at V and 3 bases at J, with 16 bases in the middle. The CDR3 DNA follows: TGTGCCAGCAGCCCCCGCGGGCAATTGGGCTACGAGCAGTACTTC. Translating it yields CASSPRGQLGYEQYF.

The CDR3 DNA sequence: TGTGCCAGCAGCTTAGCGGGAGGGACCTCCTACGAGCAGTACTTC. Translation gives CASSLAGGTSYEQYF. The gene calls are TRBV7-6 and TRBJ2-7; 7 positions match TRBD2. V lost 0 bases, J lost 0 bases, and 2 bases stayed unmatched. Germline CDR1 reads SGHVS; CDR2 reads FNYEAQ. CDR3 length: 15 residues.

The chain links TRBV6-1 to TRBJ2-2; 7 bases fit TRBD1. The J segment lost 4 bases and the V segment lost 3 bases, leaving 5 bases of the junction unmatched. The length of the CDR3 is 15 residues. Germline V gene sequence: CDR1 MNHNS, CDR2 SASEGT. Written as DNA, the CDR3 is TGTGCCAGCAGTGATAGGACAGGAATCACCGGGGAGCTGTTTTTT. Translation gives CASSDRTGITGELFF.

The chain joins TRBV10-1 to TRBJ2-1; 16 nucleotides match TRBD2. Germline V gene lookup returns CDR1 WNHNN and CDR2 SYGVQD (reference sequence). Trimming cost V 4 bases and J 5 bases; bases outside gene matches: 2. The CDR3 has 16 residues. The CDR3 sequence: CASSAGTSGRDNEQFF. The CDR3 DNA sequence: TGCGCCAGCAGTGCCGGGACTAGCGGGAGGGACAATGAGCAGTTCTTC.

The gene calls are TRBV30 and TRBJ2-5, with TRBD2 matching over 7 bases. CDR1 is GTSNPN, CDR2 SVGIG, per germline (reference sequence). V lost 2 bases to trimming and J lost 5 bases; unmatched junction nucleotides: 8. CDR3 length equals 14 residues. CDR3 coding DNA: TGTGCCTGGAGTCGGGGCCCCGGGGGGGAGACCCAGTACTTC. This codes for CAWSRGPGGETQYF.

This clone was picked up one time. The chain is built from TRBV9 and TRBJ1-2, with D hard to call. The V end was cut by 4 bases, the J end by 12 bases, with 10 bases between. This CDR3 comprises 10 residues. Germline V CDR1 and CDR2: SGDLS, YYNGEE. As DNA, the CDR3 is TGTGCCAGCAGCCCCCCGGTACACACCTTC. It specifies CASSPPVHTF.

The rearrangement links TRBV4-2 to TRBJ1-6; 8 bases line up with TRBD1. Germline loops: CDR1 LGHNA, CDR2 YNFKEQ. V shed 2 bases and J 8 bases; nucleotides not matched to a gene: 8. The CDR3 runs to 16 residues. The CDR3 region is CASSQTTGAMDSPLHF. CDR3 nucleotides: TGTGCCAGCAGCCAAACGACAGGGGCAATGGATTCACCCCTCCACTTT.

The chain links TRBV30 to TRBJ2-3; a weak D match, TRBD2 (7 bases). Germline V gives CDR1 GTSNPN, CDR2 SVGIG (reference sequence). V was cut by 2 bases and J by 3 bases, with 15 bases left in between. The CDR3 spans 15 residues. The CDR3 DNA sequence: TGTGCCTGGAGTTCTGGTGGGAGGGGGACAGATACGCAGTATTTT. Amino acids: CAWSSGGRGTDTQYF. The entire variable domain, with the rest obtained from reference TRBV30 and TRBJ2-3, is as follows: SQTIHQWPATLVQPVGSPLSLECTVEGTSNPNLYWYRQAAGRGLQLLFYSVGIGQISSEVPQNLSASRPQDRQFILSSKKLLLSDSGFYLCAWSSGGRGTDTQYFGPGTRLTVL.

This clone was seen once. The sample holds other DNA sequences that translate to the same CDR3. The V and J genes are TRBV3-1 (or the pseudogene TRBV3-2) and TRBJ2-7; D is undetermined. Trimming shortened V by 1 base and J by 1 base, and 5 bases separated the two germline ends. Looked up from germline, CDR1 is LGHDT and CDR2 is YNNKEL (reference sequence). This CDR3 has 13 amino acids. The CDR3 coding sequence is TGTGCCAGCAGCCAAGGTCTTTCCTACGAGCAGTACTTC. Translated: CASSQGLSYEQYF.

The CDR3 protein is CASSSEQGFSYEQYF. For the CDR3, the DNA is TGTGCCAGCAGTTCTGAACAGGGGTTCTCCTACGAGCAGTACTTC. This chain links TRBV28 with TRBJ2-7; TRBD1 matches 7 bases. CDR1 and CDR2 from the germline V gene are MDHEN and SYDVKM. The CDR3 covers 15 residues. The ends lost 4 bases at V and 0 bases at J; junction bases unmatched: 6.

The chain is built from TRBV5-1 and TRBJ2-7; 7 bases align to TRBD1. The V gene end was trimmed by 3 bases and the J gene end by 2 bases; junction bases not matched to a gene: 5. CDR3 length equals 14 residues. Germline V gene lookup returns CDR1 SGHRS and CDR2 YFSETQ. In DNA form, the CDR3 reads TGCGCCAGCAGCTCCAGACAGGGACCCTACGAGCAGTACTTC. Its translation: CASSSRQGPYEQYF.

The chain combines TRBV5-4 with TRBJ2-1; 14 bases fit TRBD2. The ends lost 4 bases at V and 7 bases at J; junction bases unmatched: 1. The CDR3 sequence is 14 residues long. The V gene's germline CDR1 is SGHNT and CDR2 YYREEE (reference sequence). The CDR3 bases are TGTGCCAGCAGCCGACTAGCGGGAGGGAATGAGCAGTTCTTC. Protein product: CASSRLAGGNEQFF.

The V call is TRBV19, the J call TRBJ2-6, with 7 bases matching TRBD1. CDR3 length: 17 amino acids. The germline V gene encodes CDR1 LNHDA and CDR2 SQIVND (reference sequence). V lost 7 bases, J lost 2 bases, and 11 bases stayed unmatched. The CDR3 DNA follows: TGTGCCAGTACTACAGGGGTTTTGGAGGCTGGGGCCAACGTCCTGACTTTC. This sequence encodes CASTTGVLEAGANVLTF.

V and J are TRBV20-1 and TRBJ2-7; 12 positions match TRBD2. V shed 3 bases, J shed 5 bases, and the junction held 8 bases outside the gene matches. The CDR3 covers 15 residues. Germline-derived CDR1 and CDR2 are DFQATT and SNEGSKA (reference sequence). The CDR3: CSASALAGGPHEQYF. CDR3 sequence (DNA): TGCAGTGCTAGTGCACTAGCGGGAGGCCCCCACGAGCAGTACTTC.

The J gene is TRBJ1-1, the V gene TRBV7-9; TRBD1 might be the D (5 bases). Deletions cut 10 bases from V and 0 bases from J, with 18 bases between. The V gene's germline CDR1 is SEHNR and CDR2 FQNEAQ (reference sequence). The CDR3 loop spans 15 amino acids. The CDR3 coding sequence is TGTGCCACCCCGAAGCAGGCAGGGCTGAACACTGAAGCTTTCTTT. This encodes CATPKQAGLNTEAFF. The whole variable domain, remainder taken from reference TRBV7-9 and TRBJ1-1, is DTGVSQNPRHKITKRGQNVTFRCDPISEHNRLYWYRQTLGQGPEFLTYFQNEAQLEKSRLLSDRFSAERPKGSFSTLEIQRTEQGDSAMYLCATPKQAGLNTEAFFGQGTRLTVV.

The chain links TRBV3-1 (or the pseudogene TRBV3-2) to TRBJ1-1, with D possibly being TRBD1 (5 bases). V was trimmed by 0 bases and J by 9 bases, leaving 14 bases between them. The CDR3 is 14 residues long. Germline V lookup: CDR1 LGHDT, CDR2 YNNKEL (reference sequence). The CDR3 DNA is TGTGCCAGCAGCCAAGATTTCAGGCAGGACAAAGCTTTCTTT. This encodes CASSQDFRQDKAFF.

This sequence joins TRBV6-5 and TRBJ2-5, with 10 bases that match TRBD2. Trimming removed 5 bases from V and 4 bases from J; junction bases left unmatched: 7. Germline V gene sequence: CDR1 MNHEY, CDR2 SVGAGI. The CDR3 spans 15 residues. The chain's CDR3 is CASSPGTSDLETQYF. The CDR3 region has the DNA TGTGCCAGCAGTCCCGGGACTAGCGATCTAGAGACCCAGTACTTC.

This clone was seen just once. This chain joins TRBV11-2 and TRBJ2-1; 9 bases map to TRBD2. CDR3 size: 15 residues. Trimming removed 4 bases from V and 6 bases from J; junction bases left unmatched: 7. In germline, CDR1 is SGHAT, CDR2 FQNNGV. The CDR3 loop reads CASSSRGSGSNEQFF. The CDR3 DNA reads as TGTGCCAGCAGCTCCCGGGGTAGCGGGAGCAATGAGCAGTTCTTC.

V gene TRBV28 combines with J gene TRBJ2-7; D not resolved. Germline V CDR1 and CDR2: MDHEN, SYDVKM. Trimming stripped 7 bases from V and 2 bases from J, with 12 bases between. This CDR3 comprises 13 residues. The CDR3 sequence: CASTGPTPYEQYF. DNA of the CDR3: TGTGCCAGCACGGGTCCTACTCCCTACGAGCAGTACTTC.

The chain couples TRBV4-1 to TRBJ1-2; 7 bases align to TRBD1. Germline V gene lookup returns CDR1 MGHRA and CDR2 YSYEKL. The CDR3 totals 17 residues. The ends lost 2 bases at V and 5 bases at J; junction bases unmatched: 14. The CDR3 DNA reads TGCGCCAGCAGCCAACCTACCCTCTCCAGGGGGGAATATGGCTACACCTTC. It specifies CASSQPTLSRGEYGYTF.

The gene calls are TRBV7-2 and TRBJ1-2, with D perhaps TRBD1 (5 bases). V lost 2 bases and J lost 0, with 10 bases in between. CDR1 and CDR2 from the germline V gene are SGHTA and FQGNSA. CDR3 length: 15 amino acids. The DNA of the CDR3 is TGTGCCAGCAGCTTAAGAAGGGGTGCTAACTATGGCTACACCTTC. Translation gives CASSLRRGANYGYTF.